This section outlines one T cell receptor beta chain sequence together with its context. Only in-frame clones appear in the TCRdb table, and some are missing; sequencing was by immunoSEQ multiplex PCR. The table lists tens of thousands of clones, 82% of them singletons, with about 4.5% in the top ten. V was clipped by 5 bases and J by 0 bases, with 7 bases between them. This CDR3 spans 14 amino acids. Germline V gives CDR1 LNHDA, CDR2 SQIVND (reference sequence). This entry is derived from a study of PD-L1 blockade in urothelial cancer. The chain recombines TRBV19 with TRBJ1-4; tentative D call: TRBD1 (5 bases). The sample here was PBMCs, taken around atezolizumab (anti-PD-L1) treatment. The clonotype originates from a man in his 70s with urothelial cancer. CDR3 in DNA: TGTGCCAGTAGTCAGACAGCAACTAATGAAAAACTGTTTTTT. The encoded protein is CASSQTATNEKLFF.